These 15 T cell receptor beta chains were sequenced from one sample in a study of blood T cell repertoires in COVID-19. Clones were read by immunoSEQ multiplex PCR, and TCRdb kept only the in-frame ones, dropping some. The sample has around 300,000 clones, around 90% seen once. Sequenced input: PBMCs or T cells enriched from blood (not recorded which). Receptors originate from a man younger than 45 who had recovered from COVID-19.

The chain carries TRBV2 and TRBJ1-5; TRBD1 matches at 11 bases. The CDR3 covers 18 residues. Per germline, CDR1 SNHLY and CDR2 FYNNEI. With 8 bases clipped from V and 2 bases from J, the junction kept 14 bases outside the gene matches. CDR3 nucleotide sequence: TGTGCCAGCTCCCCGGGGACAGGGGGTCTCTTGGGCAATCAGCCCCAGCATTTT. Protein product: CASSPGTGGLLGNQPQHF.

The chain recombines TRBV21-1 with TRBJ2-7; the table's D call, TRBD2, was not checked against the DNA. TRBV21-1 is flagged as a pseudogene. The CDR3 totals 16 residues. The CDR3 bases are TGTGCCAGCAGCTTCCCCGGGACTAGCAGTACCTACGAGCAGTACTTC. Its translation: CASSFPGTSSTYEQYF.

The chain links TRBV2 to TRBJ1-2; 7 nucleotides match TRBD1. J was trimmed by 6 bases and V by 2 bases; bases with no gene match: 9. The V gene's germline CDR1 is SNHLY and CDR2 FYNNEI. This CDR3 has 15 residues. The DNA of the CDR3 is TGTGCCAGCAGTGAATACAGACAGGGAATCGATGGCTACACCTTC. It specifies CASSEYRQGIDGYTF.

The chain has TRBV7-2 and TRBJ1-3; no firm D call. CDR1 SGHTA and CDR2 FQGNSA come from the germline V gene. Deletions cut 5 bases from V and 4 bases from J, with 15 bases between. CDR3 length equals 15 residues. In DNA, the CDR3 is TGTGCCAGCAGCAAAGGCCCACAGCTAGGAAACACCATATATTTT. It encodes CASSKGPQLGNTIYF.

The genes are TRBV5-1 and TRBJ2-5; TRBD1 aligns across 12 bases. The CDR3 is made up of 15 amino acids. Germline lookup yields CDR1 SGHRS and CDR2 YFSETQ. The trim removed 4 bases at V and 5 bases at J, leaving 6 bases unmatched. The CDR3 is CASSTGTGGWETQYF. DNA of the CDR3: TGCGCCAGCAGCACGGGGACAGGGGGCTGGGAGACCCAGTACTTC.

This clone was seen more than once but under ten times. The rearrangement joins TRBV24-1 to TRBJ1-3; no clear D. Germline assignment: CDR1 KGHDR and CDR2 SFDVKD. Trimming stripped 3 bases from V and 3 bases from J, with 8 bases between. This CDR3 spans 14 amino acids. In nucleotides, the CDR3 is TGTGCCACCAGTGATACCCGGTTTGGAAACACCATATATTTT. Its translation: CATSDTRFGNTIYF.

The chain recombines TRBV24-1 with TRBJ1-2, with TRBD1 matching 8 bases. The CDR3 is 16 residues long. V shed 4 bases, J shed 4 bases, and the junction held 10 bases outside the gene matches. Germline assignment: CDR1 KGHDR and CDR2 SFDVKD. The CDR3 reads CATSDSRTGSGYGYTF. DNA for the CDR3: TGTGCCACCAGTGACAGTCGGACAGGGTCGGGCTATGGCTACACCTTC.

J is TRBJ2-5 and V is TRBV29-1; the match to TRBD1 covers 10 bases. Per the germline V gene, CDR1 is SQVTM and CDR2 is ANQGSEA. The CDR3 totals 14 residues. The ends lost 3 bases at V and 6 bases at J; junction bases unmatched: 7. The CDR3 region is CSVDPGQGSKTQYF. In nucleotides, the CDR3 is TGCAGCGTTGACCCGGGACAGGGGAGCAAGACCCAGTACTTC.

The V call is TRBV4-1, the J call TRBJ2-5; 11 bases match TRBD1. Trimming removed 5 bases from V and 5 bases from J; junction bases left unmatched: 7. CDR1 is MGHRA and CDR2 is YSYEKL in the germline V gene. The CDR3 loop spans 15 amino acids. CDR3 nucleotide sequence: TGCGCCAGCAGCAAATCCGGGACAGGGGGGGAGACCCAGTACTTC. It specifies CASSKSGTGGETQYF.

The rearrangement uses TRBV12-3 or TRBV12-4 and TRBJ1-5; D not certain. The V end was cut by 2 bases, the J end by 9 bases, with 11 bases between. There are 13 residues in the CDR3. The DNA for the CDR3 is TGTGCCAGCAGTTTACGTGAGAGGAGGCCCCAGCATTTT. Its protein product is CASSLRERRPQHF.

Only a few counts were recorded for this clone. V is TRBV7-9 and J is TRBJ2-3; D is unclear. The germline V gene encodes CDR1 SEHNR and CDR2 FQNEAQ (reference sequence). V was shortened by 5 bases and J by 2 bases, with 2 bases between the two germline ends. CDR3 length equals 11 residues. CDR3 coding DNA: TGTGCCAGCAGCCTCACAGATACGCAGTATTTT. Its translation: CASSLTDTQYF.

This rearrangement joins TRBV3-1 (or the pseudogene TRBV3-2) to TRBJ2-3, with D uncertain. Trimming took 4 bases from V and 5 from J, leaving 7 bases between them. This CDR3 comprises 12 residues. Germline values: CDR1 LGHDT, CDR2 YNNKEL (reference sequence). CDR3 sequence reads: CASSRRKDTQYF. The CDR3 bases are TGTGCCAGCAGCCGGCGGAAAGATACGCAGTATTTT.

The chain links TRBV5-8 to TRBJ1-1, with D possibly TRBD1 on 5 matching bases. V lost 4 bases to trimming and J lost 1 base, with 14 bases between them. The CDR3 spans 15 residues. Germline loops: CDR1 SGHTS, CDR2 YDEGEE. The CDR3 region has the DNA TGTGCCAGCAGCGTGTTCCAGGGAAGGAACACTGAAGCTTTCTTT. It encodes CASSVFQGRNTEAFF.

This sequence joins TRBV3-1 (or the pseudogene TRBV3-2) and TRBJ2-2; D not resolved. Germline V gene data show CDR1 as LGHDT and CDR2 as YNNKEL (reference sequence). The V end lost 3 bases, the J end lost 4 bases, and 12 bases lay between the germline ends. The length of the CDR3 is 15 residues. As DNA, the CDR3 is TGTGCCAGCAGCCATGGATCGGAGCTCACCGGGGAGCTGTTTTTT. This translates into CASSHGSELTGELFF.

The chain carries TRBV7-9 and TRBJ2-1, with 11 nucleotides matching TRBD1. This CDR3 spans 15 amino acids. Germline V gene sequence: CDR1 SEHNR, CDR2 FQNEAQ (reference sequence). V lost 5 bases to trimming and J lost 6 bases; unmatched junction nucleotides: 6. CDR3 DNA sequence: TGTGCCAGCAGCAACCGGGACAGGGGGGTCAATGAGCAGTTCTTC. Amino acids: CASSNRDRGVNEQFF.